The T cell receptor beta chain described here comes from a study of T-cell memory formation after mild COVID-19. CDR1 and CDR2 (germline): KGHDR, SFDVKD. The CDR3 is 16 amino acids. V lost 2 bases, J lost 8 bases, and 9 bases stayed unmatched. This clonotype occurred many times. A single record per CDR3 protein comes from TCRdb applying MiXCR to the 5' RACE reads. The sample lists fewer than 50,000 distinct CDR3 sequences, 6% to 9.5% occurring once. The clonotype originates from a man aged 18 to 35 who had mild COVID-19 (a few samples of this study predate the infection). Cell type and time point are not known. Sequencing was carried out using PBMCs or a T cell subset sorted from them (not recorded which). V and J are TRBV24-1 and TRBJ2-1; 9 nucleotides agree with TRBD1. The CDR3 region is CATSDSGQGRGDEQFF. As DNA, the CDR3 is TGTGCCACCAGTGATTCCGGACAGGGGAGGGGGGATGAGCAGTTCTTC.